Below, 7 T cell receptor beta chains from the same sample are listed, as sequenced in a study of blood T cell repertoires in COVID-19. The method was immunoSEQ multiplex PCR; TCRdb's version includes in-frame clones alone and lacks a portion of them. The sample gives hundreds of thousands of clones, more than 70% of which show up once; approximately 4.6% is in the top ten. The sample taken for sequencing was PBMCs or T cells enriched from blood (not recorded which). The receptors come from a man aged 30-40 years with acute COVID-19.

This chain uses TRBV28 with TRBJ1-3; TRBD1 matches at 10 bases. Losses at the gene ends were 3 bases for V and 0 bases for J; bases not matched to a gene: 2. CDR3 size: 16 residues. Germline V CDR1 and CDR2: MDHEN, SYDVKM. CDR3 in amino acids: CASSLGQGSSGNTIYF. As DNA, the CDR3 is TGTGCCAGCAGTTTGGGACAGGGGAGCTCTGGAAACACCATATATTTT. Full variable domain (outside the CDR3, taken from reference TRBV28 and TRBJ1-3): DVKVTQSSRYLVKRTGEKVFLECVQDMDHENMFWYRQDPGLGLRLIYFSYDVKMKEKGDIPEGYSVSREKKERFSLILESASTNQTSMYLCASSLGQGSSGNTIYFGEGSWLTVV.

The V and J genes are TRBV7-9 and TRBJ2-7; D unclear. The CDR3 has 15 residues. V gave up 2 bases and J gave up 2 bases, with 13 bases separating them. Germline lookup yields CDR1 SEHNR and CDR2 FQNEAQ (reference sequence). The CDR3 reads CASSLSAAHPYEQYF. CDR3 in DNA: TGTGCCAGCAGCTTATCGGCGGCACATCCCTACGAGCAGTACTTC.

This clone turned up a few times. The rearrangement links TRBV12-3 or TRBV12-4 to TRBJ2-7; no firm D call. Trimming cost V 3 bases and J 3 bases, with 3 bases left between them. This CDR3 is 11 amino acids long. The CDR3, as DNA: TGTGCCAGCAGTTTCGGCTACGAGCAGTACTTC. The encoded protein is CASSFGYEQYF.

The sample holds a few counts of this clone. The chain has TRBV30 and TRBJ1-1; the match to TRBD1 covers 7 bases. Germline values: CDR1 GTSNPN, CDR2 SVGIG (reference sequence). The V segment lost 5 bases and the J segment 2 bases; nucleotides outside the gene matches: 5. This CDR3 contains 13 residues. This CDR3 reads CAWETGANTEAFF. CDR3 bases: TGTGCCTGGGAAACAGGGGCCAACACTGAAGCTTTCTTT. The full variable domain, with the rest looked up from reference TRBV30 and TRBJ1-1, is SQTIHQWPATLVQPVGSPLSLECTVEGTSNPNLYWYRQAAGRGLQLLFYSVGIGQISSEVPQNLSASRPQDRQFILSSKKLLLSDSGFYLCAWETGANTEAFFGQGTRLTVV.

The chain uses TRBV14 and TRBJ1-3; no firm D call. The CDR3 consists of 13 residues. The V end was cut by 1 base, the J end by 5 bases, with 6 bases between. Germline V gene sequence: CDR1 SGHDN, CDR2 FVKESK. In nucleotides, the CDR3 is TGTGCCAGCAGCCAAGGACACCGAAACACCATATATTTT. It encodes CASSQGHRNTIYF.

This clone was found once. CDR3 DNA: TGTGCCAGCAGCGACGGGGACACCCTTGGAGCTTTCTTT. Encoded protein: CASSDGDTLGAFF. This sequence joins TRBV7-9 and TRBJ1-1; the D gene is possibly TRBD1 (6 bases). The V end was cut by 5 bases, the J end by 10 bases, with 17 bases between. Germline assignment: CDR1 SEHNR and CDR2 FQNEAQ (reference sequence). The CDR3 is made up of 13 amino acids.

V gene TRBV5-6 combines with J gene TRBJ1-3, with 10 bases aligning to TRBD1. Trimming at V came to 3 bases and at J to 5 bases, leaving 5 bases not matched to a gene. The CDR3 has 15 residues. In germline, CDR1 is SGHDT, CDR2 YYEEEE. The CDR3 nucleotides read TGTGCCAGCAGCTCTAGACAGGGGGCCCGAAACACCATATATTTT. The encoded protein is CASSSRQGARNTIYF.